This T cell receptor (beta chain) emerged from a study of PD-L1 blockade in urothelial cancer. For the study at large: Blood analysis took place 3 weeks (second dose) and 6 weeks after treatment start.

Data came from immunoSEQ multiplex PCR; TCRdb stores just in-frame clones and leaves some out. The data hold about 95,000 clones, with about 90% observed a single time. Germline CDR1 is SGHVS and CDR2 is FQNEAQ. There are 15 residues in the CDR3. The V segment lost 5 bases and the J segment 4 bases; nucleotides outside the gene matches: 8. The sample's time point: pretreatment peripheral blood. The study enrolled patients with locally advanced or metastatic urothelial carcinoma. This sequence joins TRBV7-8 and TRBJ1-2; TRBD1 agrees at 9 bases. The specimen comprised PBMCs, sampled around atezolizumab (anti-PD-L1) treatment. This receptor was obtained from a man in his 60s with urothelial cancer. In DNA, the CDR3 is TGTGCCAGCAGCGGACGGACAGGGGATAGCTATGGCTACACCTTC. This gives the protein CASSGRTGDSYGYTF. The entire variable domain, with the rest obtained from reference TRBV7-8 and TRBJ1-2, is as follows: GAGVSQSPRYKVAKRGQDVALRCDPISGHVSLFWYQQALGQGPEFLTYFQNEAQLDKSGLPSDRFFAERPEGSVSTLKIQRTQQEDSAVYLCASSGRTGDSYGYTFGSGTRLTVV.